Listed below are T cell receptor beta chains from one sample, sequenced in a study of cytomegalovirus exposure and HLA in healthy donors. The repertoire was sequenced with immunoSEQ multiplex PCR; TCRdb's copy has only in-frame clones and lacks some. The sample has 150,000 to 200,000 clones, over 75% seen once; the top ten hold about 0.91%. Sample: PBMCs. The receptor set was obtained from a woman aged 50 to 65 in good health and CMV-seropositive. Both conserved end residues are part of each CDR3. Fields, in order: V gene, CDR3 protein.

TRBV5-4	CASSFSGYEQFF
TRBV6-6	CASSYSLPGFEHEQFF
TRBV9	CASSPSDRAYNEQFF
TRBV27	CASSSQAGEQFF
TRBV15	CATSSPGLGAGELFF
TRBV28	CASSLGTGGNTEAFF
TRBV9	CASSKGVVDTEAFF
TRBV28	CASTDRGRGSLETQYF
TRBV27	CASSPGQDNQPQHF
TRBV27	CASSLYLAGDPETQYF
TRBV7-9	CSSSLDTLEQYF
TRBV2	CASAAGQGGAFF
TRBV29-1	CSVGRGQGLSGYTF
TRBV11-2	CASSSKTGQGVNTEAFF
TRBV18	CASSPPIQDRRFNSPLHF
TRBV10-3	CAIRGTSPYEQYF
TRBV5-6	CASSFEARGVF
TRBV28	CASSPPSGHLGYGYTF
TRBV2	CASSERGQGYTYEQYF
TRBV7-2	CASSLEGVRSIQYF
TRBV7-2	CASSLMGTSNTGELFF
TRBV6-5	CASRPDRVPYNEQFF
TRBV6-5	CASSATGGREKLFF
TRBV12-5	CASGLGQGGEQFF
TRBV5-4	CASSLEAGGTYNEQFF
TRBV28	CASSFSDRNEQFF
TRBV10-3	CAISGGTGTDTQYF
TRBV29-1	CSVGLRLAGRDEQFF
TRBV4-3	CASSRRQARNEKLFF
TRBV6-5	CASSPDRAVFLRQYF
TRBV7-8	CASSGPGSSYEQYF
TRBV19	CASSIVRSDWGSSTEAFF
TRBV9	CASSPRTGFTDTQYF
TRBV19	CASSLDFRGPEQFF
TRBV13	CASRVRVRYNEQFF
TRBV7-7	CASSLAGDETQYF
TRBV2	CASSGLSYGTGELFF
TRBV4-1	CASSQEGLAGGPYNEQFF
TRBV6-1	CASSEMLTGGSYEQYF
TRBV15	CATSRDRGSGNTIYF
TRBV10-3	CAISKGGQGEFAEQFF
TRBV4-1	CASSQEIIAGGFYEQYF